This TCR beta chain was recovered during a study of CD8+ T cells in alopecia areata. Treatment: oral pan-JAK inhibitor, 5-10 mg twice daily. Patients with alopecia areata provided lesional scalp punch biopsies as well as peripheral blood. Following extraction, RNA underwent reverse transcription to cDNA, which served as the sequencing template. Using immunoSEQ multiplex PCR, the repertoire was profiled, and TCRdb retains in-frame clones only, with some absent. The data hold 150,000 to 250,000 clones, with roughly 64% observed a single time. The CDR3 is 17 residues long. Germline V gene lookup returns CDR1 SSHAT and CDR2 FNYEAQ (reference sequence). The trim removed 5 bases at V and 5 bases at J, leaving 9 bases unmatched.

This receptor was taken from a human donor with alopecia areata. V is TRBV7-7 and J is TRBJ2-5, with 15 nucleotides matching TRBD2. Sequenced material: CD4+ T cells sorted from blood, taken at week 24, from a patient treated with tofacitinib. The CDR3 region is CASSVGTSGRSGETQYF. The CDR3 DNA reads as TGTGCCAGCAGCGTCGGGACTAGCGGGAGGTCGGGTGAGACCCAGTACTTC.